The 28 T cell receptor beta chains given below trace back to one sample, sequenced in a study of cytotoxic CD8 clonotypes in ibrutinib-treated CLL. The assay was immunoSEQ multiplex PCR, and TCRdb's table has in-frame clones only and misses some. The sample consists of some 200,000 clones, 70% of them appearing once. Here the sequenced sample was PBMCs, taken after 12 months of ibrutinib treatment. Receptors originate from a human donor with chronic lymphocytic leukemia.

On this clone itself: Other DNA sequences from this sample encode an identical CDR3 as well. The chain couples TRBV18 to TRBJ2-5; 8 nucleotides line up with TRBD1. Losses at the gene ends were 3 bases for V and 5 bases for J; bases not matched to a gene: 5. From germline, CDR1 is KGHSH and CDR2 LQKENI. This CDR3 is 14 amino acids long. CDR3 loop: CASSPGRGQETQYF. The CDR3 region has the DNA TGTGCCAGCTCACCGGGCAGGGGGCAGGAGACCCAGTACTTC. Full variable domain (rest looked up from reference TRBV18 and TRBJ2-5): NAGVMQNPRHLVRRRGQEARLRCSPMKGHSHVYWYRQLPEEGLKFMVYLQKENIIDESGMPKERFSAEFPKEGPSILRIQQVVRGDSAAYFCASSPGRGQETQYFGPGTRLLVL.

The gene calls are TRBV27 and TRBJ2-2, with D uncertain. Germline V CDR1 and CDR2: MNHEY, SMNVEV (reference sequence). CDR3 size: 12 residues. The V gene lost 5 bases and the J gene lost 9 bases, with 10 bases spanning the gap. The CDR3 nucleotides read TGTGCCAGCAGTCCATCAGGAAGGGAGCTGTTTTTT. It yields the protein CASSPSGRELFF.

The V gene is TRBV28, the J gene TRBJ1-1; D possibly corresponds to TRBD1 (6 bases). CDR3 size: 16 residues. The germline V gene encodes CDR1 MDHEN and CDR2 SYDVKM. V shed 5 bases and J shed 4 bases, with 20 bases lying between them. The CDR3 DNA is TGTGCCAGCAGTCCTCGGGGAGGGGGAGTGGGCACTGAAGCTTTCTTT. Protein sequence: CASSPRGGGVGTEAFF.

The chain couples TRBV6-5 to TRBJ1-1; 7 bases line up with TRBD1. The trim removed 6 bases at V and 0 bases at J, leaving 4 bases unmatched. The CDR3 has 14 residues. Germline loops: CDR1 MNHEY, CDR2 SVGAGI. CDR3 residues: CASRLTGLNTEAFF. The CDR3, as DNA: TGTGCCAGCAGACTGACAGGGTTGAACACTGAAGCTTTCTTT.

The chain uses TRBV29-1 and TRBJ2-6, with TRBD2 identical over 7 bases. V was clipped by 5 bases and J by 4 bases; unmatched bases: 2. CDR1 SQVTM and CDR2 ANQGSEA come from the germline V gene. The CDR3 is 13 amino acids. CDR3 coding DNA: TGCAGCGTTCGGGGGGACGGGGCCAACGTCCTGACTTTC. Translated: CSVRGDGANVLTF.

The chain employs TRBV7-2 and TRBJ2-7; D gene ambiguous. Germline V gene sequence: CDR1 SGHTA, CDR2 FQGNSA. The V and J ends lost 4 bases and 4 bases respectively, with 8 bases between them. The CDR3 length is 12 residues. CDR3 protein: CASSSNRYEQYF. The DNA of the CDR3 is TGTGCCAGCAGCTCAAATAGATACGAGCAGTACTTC.

The table lists this clone with a few counts. The chain uses TRBV28 and TRBJ2-3, with D possibly called TRBD1 or TRBD2 (5 bases each). The CDR3 is made up of 17 amino acids. Trimming took 6 bases from V and 3 from J, leaving 22 bases between them. CDR1 and CDR2 from the germline V gene are MDHEN and SYDVKM. In nucleotides, the CDR3 is TGTGCCAGCAGAATGAGGGGTGTCCGGGGCCGAACAGATACGCAGTATTTT. It yields the protein CASRMRGVRGRTDTQYF.

This chain joins TRBV11-2 and TRBJ2-5, with 9 nucleotides matching TRBD2. CDR3 length: 15 amino acids. Germline values: CDR1 SGHAT, CDR2 FQNNGV. Trimming removed 4 bases from V and 5 bases from J; junction bases left unmatched: 8. CDR3 coding DNA: TGTGCCAGCAGCTCAGCGGGGGGCACTCGGGAGACCCAGTACTTC. Residues: CASSSAGGTRETQYF.

Note on this clone: In the same sample, other DNA sequences code for this CDR3. The chain combines TRBV30 with TRBJ1-2, with a tentative D call TRBD1 (6 bases). Looked up from germline, CDR1 is GTSNPN and CDR2 is SVGIG (reference sequence). The CDR3 is 12 amino acids. The V end lost 0 bases, the J end lost 7 bases, and 9 bases lay between the germline ends. CDR3 in DNA: TGTGCCTGGAGTGTCGGGGGCTTTGGCTACACCTTC. This translates into CAWSVGGFGYTF.

The chain recombines TRBV29-1 with TRBJ2-3, with 10 bases fitting TRBD2. The trim removed 3 bases at V and 2 bases at J, leaving 5 bases unmatched. The germline V gene encodes CDR1 SQVTM and CDR2 ANQGSEA. The length of the CDR3 is 15 residues. Here the CDR3 reads CSVDSSGSFTDTQYF. The CDR3 coding sequence is TGCAGCGTTGATTCTAGCGGGAGTTTCACAGATACGCAGTATTTT.

The V call is TRBV21-1, the J call TRBJ1-5; whether TRBD1, the table's D call, matches the DNA was not checked. TRBV21-1 is recorded as a pseudogene. The CDR3 runs 10 residues. The CDR3 nucleotides read TGTGGGGACAAGTATCAGCCCCAGCATTTT. Its protein product is CGDKYQPQHF.

The V call is TRBV28, the J call TRBJ2-7, with TRBD2 identical over 14 bases. Germline V CDR1 and CDR2: MDHEN, SYDVKM. The V segment lost 4 bases and the J segment 4 bases; nucleotides outside the gene matches: 12. There are 18 residues in the CDR3. CDR3 sequence: CASSSTSGTSGRGYEQYF. As DNA, the CDR3 is TGTGCCAGCAGTTCCACGAGTGGGACTAGCGGGAGAGGGTACGAGCAGTACTTC.

In this sample, this clone turned up a few times. This sequence joins TRBV30 and TRBJ2-5, with D perhaps assigned TRBD1 or TRBD2 (6 bases each). Germline lookup yields CDR1 GTSNPN and CDR2 SVGIG (reference sequence). Trimming removed 4 bases at V and 2 bases at J, with 17 bases between. CDR3 length: 15 amino acids. CDR3 loop: CAWIPRGDTQETQYF. In DNA form, the CDR3 reads TGTGCCTGGATTCCGAGGGGGGACACACAAGAGACCCAGTACTTC.

The chain employs TRBV11-2 and TRBJ1-6, with D possibly matching TRBD1 (6 bases). This CDR3 is 16 amino acids long. CDR1 is SGHAT, CDR2 FQNNGV, per germline. V was trimmed by 4 bases and J by 5 bases, leaving 15 bases between them. In nucleotides, the CDR3 is TGTGCCAGCAGCTCCGTTATGGGGGGGCATAATTCACCCCTCCACTTT. Protein product: CASSSVMGGHNSPLHF.

The chain links TRBV5-1 to TRBJ2-6; D might be TRBD1 or TRBD2, each matching 6 bases. The CDR3 extends over 15 amino acids. With 6 bases removed from V and 2 bases from J, the gap between germline ends came to 12 bases. Germline-derived CDR1 and CDR2 are SGHRS and YFSETQ. For the CDR3, the DNA is TGCGCCAGCACTCCCGGGGGCGCTGGGGCCAACGTCCTGACTTTC. Amino acid sequence: CASTPGGAGANVLTF.

The table lists this clone with a count of one. J is TRBJ2-7 and V is TRBV6-5; TRBD1 matches 7 bases. J gave up 3 bases and V 7 bases, and 9 bases lay outside the gene matches. The germline CDR1 and CDR2 sequences are MNHEY and SVGAGI. The CDR3 is 14 amino acids. The CDR3 DNA reads as TGTGCCAGCACCCAGGGACAGAGAGGCTACGAGCAGTACTTC. This gives the protein CASTQGQRGYEQYF.

This clone has a count of ten or more. The gene calls are TRBV19 and TRBJ2-7, with 9 bases matching TRBD2. Per the germline V gene, CDR1 is LNHDA and CDR2 is SQIVND (reference sequence). V was pared by 5 bases and J by 0 bases, with 5 bases of the junction left unmatched. CDR3 length: 15 amino acids. The CDR3 spells CASSDSGSPSYEQYF. CDR3 coding DNA: TGTGCCAGTAGTGATAGCGGGAGCCCCTCCTACGAGCAGTACTTC.

This chain joins TRBV20-1 and TRBJ2-7; D remains ambiguous. Germline V gene lookup returns CDR1 DFQATT and CDR2 SNEGSKA (reference sequence). This CDR3 region has 10 residues. The CDR3 reads CSALRREQYF. The CDR3 region has the DNA TGCAGCGCCTTAAGGAGAGAGCAGTACTTC.

This chain links TRBV6-4 with TRBJ2-3; D unclear. The ends were cut back, 0 bases at V and 4 bases at J, with 5 bases in the middle. CDR1 and CDR2 (germline): MRHNA, SNTAGT. The CDR3 sequence is 13 residues long. The CDR3 region has the DNA TGTGCCAGCAGTGACTCTTGGGCAGATACGCAGTATTTT. This translates into CASSDSWADTQYF.

The V gene is TRBV18, the J gene TRBJ1-5; D not resolved. The CDR3 is 17 amino acids. V lost 2 bases and J 2 bases, leaving 16 bases between the germline ends. The germline V gene has CDR1 KGHSH and CDR2 LQKENI. In DNA form, the CDR3 reads TGTGCCAGCTCACCAAGAGGCGTGAGGGATGGCAATCAGCCCCAGCATTTT. Translation gives CASSPRGVRDGNQPQHF. The whole variable domain, filled in from reference TRBV18 and TRBJ1-5, reads NAGVMQNPRHLVRRRGQEARLRCSPMKGHSHVYWYRQLPEEGLKFMVYLQKENIIDESGMPKERFSAEFPKEGPSILRIQQVVRGDSAAYFCASSPRGVRDGNQPQHFGDGTRLSIL.

This chain joins TRBV30 and TRBJ1-1; 7 bases line up with TRBD1. The CDR3 is made up of 13 amino acids. CDR1 and CDR2 from the germline V gene are GTSNPN and SVGIG (reference sequence). V gave up 4 bases and J gave up 5 bases; unmatched junction bases: 7. The CDR3 DNA reads TGTGCCTGGAAAACAGGGGATTGGACTGAAGCTTTCTTT. The encoded protein is CAWKTGDWTEAFF.

The chain links TRBV11-2 to TRBJ1-5, with a possible D match to TRBD1 (5 bases). The V and J ends lost 1 base and 4 bases respectively, with 8 bases between them. The CDR3 runs 14 residues. Germline V gene lookup returns CDR1 SGHAT and CDR2 FQNNGV. The CDR3, as DNA: TGTGCCAGCAGCTTAGCGGGGGGTAATCAGCCCCAGCATTTT. The encoded protein is CASSLAGGNQPQHF.

This clone was observed a handful of times. The chain is built from TRBV6-4 and TRBJ2-3; the match to TRBD2 covers 9 bases. The V gene's germline CDR1 is MRHNA and CDR2 SNTAGT. V trimming: 2 bases; J trimming: 3 bases; junction bases outside the gene matches: 0. This CDR3 contains 14 residues. The CDR3 spells CASSDAGGTDTQYF. CDR3 bases: TGTGCCAGCAGTGACGCGGGAGGGACAGATACGCAGTATTTT.

This chain uses TRBV5-1 with TRBJ1-2; D not resolved. Germline CDR1 is SGHRS and CDR2 is YFSETQ. The CDR3 is made up of 14 amino acids. V was clipped by 0 bases and J by 2 bases, with 8 bases between them. CDR3 nucleotides: TGCGCCAGCAGCTTGGCAGGATCCAACTATGGCTACACCTTC. Translated, it gives CASSLAGSNYGYTF. The full variable domain, its missing parts supplied by reference TRBV5-1 and TRBJ1-2, is KAGVTQTPRYLIKTRGQQVTLSCSPISGHRSVSWYQQTPGQGLQFLFEYFSETQRNKGNFPGRFSGRQFSNSRSEMNVSTLELGDSALYLCASSLAGSNYGYTFGSGTRLTVV.

Only a few counts were recorded for this clone. This chain connects TRBV18 to TRBJ2-1, with 8 bases that match TRBD2. The ends lost 4 bases at V and 7 bases at J; junction bases unmatched: 15. Germline CDR1 and CDR2: KGHSH and LQKENI. The CDR3 loop spans 17 amino acids. Here the CDR3 reads CASSQSTSGSTPNEQFF. The CDR3 coding sequence is TGTGCCAGCTCACAATCCACCAGCGGGAGTACCCCAAATGAGCAGTTCTTC.

V and J are TRBV18 and TRBJ1-3; TRBD1 matches 7 bases. Germline V gene sequence: CDR1 KGHSH, CDR2 LQKENI. The V and J ends lost 4 bases and 2 bases, in that order; junction bases with no gene match: 5. There are 15 residues in the CDR3. The DNA for the CDR3 is TGTGCCAGCTCACAAACAGGGGACGCTGGAAACACCATATATTTT. Amino acid sequence: CASSQTGDAGNTIYF.

The CDR3 loop reads CASSLGAAEFYGYTF. The CDR3 DNA reads TGTGCCAGCAGCTTAGGGGCAGCAGAATTCTATGGCTACACCTTC. The V and J genes are TRBV7-9 and TRBJ1-2; D gene uncertain. Trimming cost V 1 base and J 4 bases, with 13 bases left between them. The CDR3 loop spans 15 amino acids. Germline V gene sequence: CDR1 SEHNR, CDR2 FQNEAQ (reference sequence).

This clone has just a few counts. CDR3 DNA sequence: TGTGCCAGCAGTGAAAGGGAGGGACAGCCCCAGCATTTT. Protein product: CASSEREGQPQHF. The J gene is TRBJ1-5, the V gene TRBV6-4; D unresolved. V lost 3 bases to trimming and J lost 7 bases, with 10 bases between them. Germline V CDR1 and CDR2: MRHNA, SNTAGT. The CDR3 is 13 residues long.